What follows is one T cell receptor (beta chain) and its context. Its matching antigen is unknown. TCRdb called the RT-PCR reads again in MiXCR, with one record for every CDR3 protein. Here the sample spans hundreds of thousands of distinct CDR3 sequences, 7.5% to 8.5% being singletons. The CDR3 spans 14 residues. Germline V gene lookup returns CDR1 SGHVS and CDR2 FQNEAQ. V was cut by 7 bases and J by 2 bases, with 14 bases left in between. The sample comes from a study of response to subunit inactivated influenza vaccine. Whole-study findings and limits: New T cells are recruited in small numbers by each seasonal influenza vaccination, according to the authors' suggestion.

The rearrangement joins TRBV7-8 to TRBJ2-5; weak D call: TRBD2 (5 bases). This TCR was sampled from a man aged 50 to 75 who received an inactivated influenza vaccine. Sequences were derived from PBMCs from blood, sampled roughly 24 months after vaccination. CDR3 amino acids: CASTYFRGQETQYF. The CDR3 nucleotides are TGTGCCAGCACCTACTTCCGGGGACAAGAGACCCAGTACTTC.